These 13 T cell receptor beta chains came from one sample sequenced in a study of blood T cells in healthy people across ages. Next came a second PCR, run for 7 to 11 cycles, which used a sample-barcoded 5' primer along with a J-beta primer mix. Each CDR3 protein is one row after TCRdb ran MiXCR on the 5' RACE reads. The repertoire holds roughly 1,300,000 distinct CDR3 sequences, with 59% as singletons. Sequenced material: blood. These receptors all stem from a man in his late teens or twenties in good health.

V and J are TRBV11-2 and TRBJ2-5, with TRBD1 matching 8 bases. This CDR3 spans 16 amino acids. Germline loops: CDR1 SGHAT, CDR2 FQNNGV. The trim removed 4 bases at V and 5 bases at J, leaving 12 bases unmatched. Here the CDR3 reads CASSSRQGFRGETQYF. The CDR3 DNA sequence: TGTGCCAGCAGCTCGCGACAGGGGTTCCGAGGGGAGACCCAGTACTTC.

The V and J genes are TRBV5-1 and TRBJ1-5; no definite D call. Germline loops: CDR1 SGHRS, CDR2 YFSETQ. V lost 4 bases and J 5 bases, leaving 10 bases between the germline ends. The CDR3 is made up of 13 amino acids. The CDR3 DNA reads as TGCGCCAGCAGCCCCGTCCCGCATCAGCCCCAGCATTTT. Translated: CASSPVPHQPQHF.

This chain joins TRBV20-1 and TRBJ2-7; 8 positions agree with TRBD1. The CDR3 has 15 residues. The trim removed 4 bases at V and 5 bases at J, leaving 13 bases unmatched. Germline CDR1 is DFQATT and CDR2 is SNEGSKA (reference sequence). The CDR3, as DNA: TGCAGTGCTAATGACCCGGGACAGGCGGCGGACGAGCAGTACTTC. It codes for CSANDPGQAADEQYF.

The chain joins TRBV3-1 to TRBJ1-2, with D tentatively TRBD1 (5 bases). Germline V lookup: CDR1 LGHDT, CDR2 YNNKEL (reference sequence). This CDR3 spans 15 amino acids. Trimming removed 1 base from V and 2 bases from J, with 11 bases in between. The CDR3 spells CASSQGGHLNYGYTF. The DNA for the CDR3 is TGTGCCAGCAGCCAAGGTGGACACCTCAACTATGGCTACACCTTC.

Only a few counts were recorded for this clonotype. The chain has TRBV5-1 and TRBJ2-1; 9 nucleotides agree with TRBD2. Germline V CDR1 and CDR2: SGHRS, YFSETQ. Trimming removed 3 bases from V and 8 bases from J; junction bases left unmatched: 12. The CDR3 has 16 residues. The CDR3 bases are TGCGCCAGCAGCTCCCCGGTGGTAGCGGGAGCAGATGAGCAGTTCTTC. It codes for CASSSPVVAGADEQFF.

This chain connects TRBV7-2 to TRBJ2-7; TRBD1 matches 9 bases. This CDR3 has 15 amino acids. CDR1 is SGHTA and CDR2 is FQGNSA in the germline V gene. With V trimmed by 5 bases and J by 5 bases, 10 bases remained unmatched. The CDR3 DNA sequence: TGTGCCAGCAGCGCCGCGACAGGGGGTCTCAACGAGCAGTACTTC. Translation: CASSAATGGLNEQYF. Based on the CDR3 plus reference TRBV7-2 and TRBJ2-7, the full variable domain is GAGVSQSPSNKVTEKGKDVELRCDPISGHTALYWYRQSLGQGLEFLIYFQGNSAPDKSGLPSDRFSAERTGGSVSTLTIQRTQQEDSAVYLCASSAATGGLNEQYFGPGTRLTVT.

This clonotype was detected only once. The chain joins TRBV28 to TRBJ2-7, with 10 positions matching TRBD1. Trimming at V came to 7 bases and at J to 5 bases, leaving 11 bases not matched to a gene. The germline V gene has CDR1 MDHEN and CDR2 SYDVKM. The CDR3 totals 15 residues. The CDR3 sequence: CASTERGQGRDEQYF. The CDR3 region has the DNA TGTGCCAGCACCGAAAGGGGACAGGGGCGGGACGAGCAGTACTTC.

The chain is built from TRBV25-1 and TRBJ1-4, with 8 bases that match TRBD1. After removal of 0 bases from V and 8 bases from J, the junction contained 11 bases not matched to a gene. Germline V gene lookup returns CDR1 MGHDK and CDR2 SYGVNS. This CDR3 is 17 amino acids long. CDR3 bases: TGTGCCAGCAGTGAATATCCTCCAGGGGGCCCAGACGAAAAACTGTTTTTT. Translated, it gives CASSEYPPGGPDEKLFF.

The chain is built from TRBV29-1 and TRBJ2-1, with 8 bases matching TRBD1. The CDR3 length is 16 residues. The V gene's germline CDR1 is SQVTM and CDR2 ANQGSEA. Trimming at V came to 0 bases and at J to 1 base, leaving 5 bases not matched to a gene. CDR3 protein: CSVEDMDRDSYNEQFF. CDR3 nucleotides: TGCAGCGTTGAAGACATGGACAGGGATTCCTACAATGAGCAGTTCTTC.

The rearrangement links TRBV7-6 to TRBJ2-1, with 12 bases identical to TRBD2. Germline CDR1 is SGHVS and CDR2 is FNYEAQ. This CDR3 spans 16 amino acids. V gave up 1 base and J gave up 8 bases; unmatched junction bases: 6. The CDR3 loop is CASSLDPSGRAHEQFF. CDR3 DNA: TGTGCCAGCAGCTTAGATCCTAGCGGGAGGGCCCATGAGCAGTTCTTC.

The table lists this clonotype with a few counts. The J gene is TRBJ2-7, the V gene TRBV7-2; D is undetermined. CDR3 length equals 15 residues. The V and J ends lost 1 base and 0 bases respectively, with 10 bases between them. The germline CDR1 and CDR2 sequences are SGHTA and FQGNSA. The CDR3: CASSLVAEGSYEQYF. CDR3 in DNA: TGTGCCAGCAGCTTAGTTGCAGAAGGCTCCTACGAGCAGTACTTC.

The chain carries TRBV7-8 and TRBJ2-2; 7 bases map to TRBD1. With 5 bases clipped from V and 4 bases from J, the junction kept 10 bases outside the gene matches. The CDR3 has 16 residues. Germline CDR1 is SGHVS and CDR2 is FQNEAQ. The CDR3 DNA reads as TGTGCCAGCAGCCCACCGACAGGGATCGGCACCGGGGAGCTGTTTTTT. Translated, it gives CASSPPTGIGTGELFF.

In nucleotides, the CDR3 is TGTGCCAGCAGCATAATAGCGGGTGGGTTCAATGAGCAGTTCTTC. It yields the protein CASSIIAGGFNEQFF. The rearrangement links TRBV6-1 to TRBJ2-1; 7 bases align to TRBD2. This CDR3 is built from 15 residues. Trimming at V came to 6 bases and at J to 6 bases, leaving 11 bases not matched to a gene. Looked up from germline, CDR1 is MNHNS and CDR2 is SASEGT.